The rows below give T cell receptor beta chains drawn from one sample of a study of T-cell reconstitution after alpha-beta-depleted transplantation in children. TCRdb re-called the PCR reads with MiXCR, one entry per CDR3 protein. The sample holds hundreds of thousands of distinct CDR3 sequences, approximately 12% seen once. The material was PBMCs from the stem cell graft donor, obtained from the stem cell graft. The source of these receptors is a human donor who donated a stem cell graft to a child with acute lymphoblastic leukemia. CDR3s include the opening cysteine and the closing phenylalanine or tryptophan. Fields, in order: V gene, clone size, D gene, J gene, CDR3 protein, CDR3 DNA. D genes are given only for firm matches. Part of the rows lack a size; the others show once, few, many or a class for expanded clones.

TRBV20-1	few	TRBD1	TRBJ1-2	CSAKQGINYGYTF	TGCAGTGCCAAACAGGGGATTAACTATGGCTACACCTTC
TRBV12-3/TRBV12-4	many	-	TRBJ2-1	CASTEGIAATNEQFF	TGTGCCAGCACCGAGGGGATAGCGGCGACCAATGAGCAGTTCTTC
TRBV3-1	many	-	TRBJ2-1	CASSQGDIQQFF	TGTGCCAGCAGCCAAGGGGACATCCAGCAGTTCTTC
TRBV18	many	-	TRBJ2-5	CASSLLGTDQETQYF	TGTGCCAGCTCCCTTCTAGGGACCGATCAAGAGACCCAGTACTTC
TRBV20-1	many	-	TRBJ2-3	CSARDRGGPWVTQYF	TGCAGTGCTAGAGATCGCGGGGGCCCCTGGGTTACGCAGTATTTT
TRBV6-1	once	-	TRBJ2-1	CASSAPRGGASLEQFF	TGTGCCAGCAGTGCTCCCAGAGGGGGGGCTAGTCTTGAGCAGTTCTTC
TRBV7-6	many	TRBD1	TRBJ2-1	CASSPGPGQGNEQFF	TGTGCCAGCAGCCCTGGGCCCGGACAGGGAAATGAGCAGTTCTTC
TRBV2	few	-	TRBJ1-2	CASSEKALYSGYTF	TGTGCCAGCAGTGAGAAGGCCCTCTACTCTGGCTACACCTTC
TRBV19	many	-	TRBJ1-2	CASSIQFFVNYGYTF	TGTGCCAGTAGCATACAGTTTTTCGTGAACTATGGCTACACCTTC
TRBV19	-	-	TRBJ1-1	CASRKGLAEAFF	TGTGCCAGTAGAAAGGGGCTCGCTGAAGCTTTCTTT
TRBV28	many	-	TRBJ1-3	CASFLVGSHHSGNTIYF	TGTGCCAGCTTCCTGGTGGGCAGTCACCACTCTGGAAACACCATATATTTT
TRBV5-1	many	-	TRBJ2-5	CASGFRARPGGTQYF	TGCGCCAGCGGTTTCCGGGCACGACCTGGGGGGACCCAGTACTTC
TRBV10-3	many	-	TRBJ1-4	CAISESSTATNEKLFF	TGTGCCATCAGTGAGTCGTCGACAGCAACTAATGAAAAACTGTTTTTT
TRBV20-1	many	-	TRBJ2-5	CSARGAETQYF	TGCAGTGCTAGAGGTGCAGAGACCCAGTACTTC
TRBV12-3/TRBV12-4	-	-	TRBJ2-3	CASSPQGRGISTDTQYF	TGTGCCAGCAGTCCCCAGGGGCGGGGCATATCCACGGATACGCAGTATTTT
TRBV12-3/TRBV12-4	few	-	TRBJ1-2	CASSLGQGPADYGYTF	TGTGCCAGCAGTTTGGGTCAGGGCCCTGCGGACTATGGCTACACCTTC
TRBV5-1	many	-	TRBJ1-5	CASSLYGTNQPQHF	TGCGCCAGCAGCTTGTACGGAACCAATCAGCCCCAGCATTTT
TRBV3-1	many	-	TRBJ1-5	CASSQDKRGKYSNQPQHF	TGTGCCAGCAGCCAAGATAAGCGAGGGAAATATAGCAATCAGCCCCAGCATTTT
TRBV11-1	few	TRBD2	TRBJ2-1	CASSSPGGSQRENNEQFF	TGTGCCAGCAGCTCCCCTGGGGGTAGCCAGCGGGAGAATAATGAGCAGTTCTTC